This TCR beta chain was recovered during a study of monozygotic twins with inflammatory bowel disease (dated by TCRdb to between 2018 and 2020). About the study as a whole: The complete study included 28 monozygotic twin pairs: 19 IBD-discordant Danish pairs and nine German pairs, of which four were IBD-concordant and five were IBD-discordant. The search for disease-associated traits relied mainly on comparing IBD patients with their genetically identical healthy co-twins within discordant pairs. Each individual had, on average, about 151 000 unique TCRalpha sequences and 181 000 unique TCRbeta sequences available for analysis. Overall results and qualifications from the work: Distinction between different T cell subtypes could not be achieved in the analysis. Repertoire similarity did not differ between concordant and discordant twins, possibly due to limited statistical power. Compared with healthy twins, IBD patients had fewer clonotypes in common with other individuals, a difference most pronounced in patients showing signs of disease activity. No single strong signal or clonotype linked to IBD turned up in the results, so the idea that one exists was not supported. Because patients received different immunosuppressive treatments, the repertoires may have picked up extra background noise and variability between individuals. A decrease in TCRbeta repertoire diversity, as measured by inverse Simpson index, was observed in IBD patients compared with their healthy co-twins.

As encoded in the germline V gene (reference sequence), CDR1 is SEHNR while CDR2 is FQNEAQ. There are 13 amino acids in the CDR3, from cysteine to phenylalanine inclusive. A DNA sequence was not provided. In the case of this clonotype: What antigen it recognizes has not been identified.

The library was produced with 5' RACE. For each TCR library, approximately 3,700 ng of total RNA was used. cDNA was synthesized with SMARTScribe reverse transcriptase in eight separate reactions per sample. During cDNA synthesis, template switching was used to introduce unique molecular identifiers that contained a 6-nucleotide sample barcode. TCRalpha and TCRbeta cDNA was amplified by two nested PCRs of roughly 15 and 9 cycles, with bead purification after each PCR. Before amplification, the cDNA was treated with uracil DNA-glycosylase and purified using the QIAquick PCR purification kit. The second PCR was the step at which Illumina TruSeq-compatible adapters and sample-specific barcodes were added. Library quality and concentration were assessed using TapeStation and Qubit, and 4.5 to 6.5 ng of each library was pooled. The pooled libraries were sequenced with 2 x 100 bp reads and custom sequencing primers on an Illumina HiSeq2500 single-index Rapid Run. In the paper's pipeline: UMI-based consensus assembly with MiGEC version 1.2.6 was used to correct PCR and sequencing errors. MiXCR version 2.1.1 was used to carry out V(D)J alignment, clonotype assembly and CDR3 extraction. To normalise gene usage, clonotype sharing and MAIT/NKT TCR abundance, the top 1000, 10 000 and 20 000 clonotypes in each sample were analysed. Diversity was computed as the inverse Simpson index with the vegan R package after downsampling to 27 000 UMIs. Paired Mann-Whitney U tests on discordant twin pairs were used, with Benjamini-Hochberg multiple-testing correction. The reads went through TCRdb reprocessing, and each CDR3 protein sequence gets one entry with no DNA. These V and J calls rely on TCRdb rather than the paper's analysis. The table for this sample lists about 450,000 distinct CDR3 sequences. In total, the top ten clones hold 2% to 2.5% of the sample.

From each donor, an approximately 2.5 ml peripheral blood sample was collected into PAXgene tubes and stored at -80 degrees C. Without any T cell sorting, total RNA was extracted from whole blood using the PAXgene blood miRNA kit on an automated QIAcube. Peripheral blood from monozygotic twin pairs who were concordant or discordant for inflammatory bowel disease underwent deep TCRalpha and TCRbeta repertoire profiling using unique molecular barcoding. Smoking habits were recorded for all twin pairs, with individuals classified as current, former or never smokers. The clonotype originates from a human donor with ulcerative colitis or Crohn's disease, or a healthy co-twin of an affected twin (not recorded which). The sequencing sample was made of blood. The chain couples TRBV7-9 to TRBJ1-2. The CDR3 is CASSSDGRYGYTF.